This entry features one T cell receptor (beta chain) sequence. Its antigen remains unidentified. It has no much larger one-base neighbor in the sample; base qualities were not kept. The CDR3 contains 14 residues, cysteine and phenylalanine counted. Kept here is only the CDR3 DNA, which spans 42 bases and is read in frame from base 1. For CDR1 and CDR2, the germline V gene lists KGHDR and SFDVKD. V lost 9 bases and J lost 3 bases; the stretch between them is 15 bases long. The sample belongs to a study of control samples from healthy donors and cancer patients (TCRdb year 2020). Libraries were prepared through the immunoSEQ multiplex PCR assay. Entries here come from immuneACCESS through TCRdb and include only in-frame sequences with V and J called. Some clones fail to appear in such tables; in the studies checked, an unresolved V gene covers under half of the shortfall, and the cause of the remainder is unknown. The table for this sample lists about 120,000 clones; about 90% of them were counted only once. The ten top clones hold about 1.8% of the sample.

The specimen sequenced was blood. This receptor chain uses TRBV24-1 and TRBJ2-3, with a tentative D gene TRBD2 over 6 matching bases. The receptor was derived from a man aged 18 to 29 in good health. The CDR3 protein sequence reads: CATQLAEGTDTQYF. Here is the DNA: TGTGCCACCCAACTAGCAGAAGGTACAGATACGCAGTATTTT.